The sequence of this T cell receptor (beta chain) was determined in a study of metastatic and nonmetastatic thyroid tumors. Study-wide background: Blood and tumor or nodule tissue repertoires from malignant and benign thyroid patients were compared.

Original data processing: For papillary thyroid cancer, a distant-metastasis classifier was constructed from CDR3 differences observed across clinicopathological groups. MiXCR reprocessed the PCR reads for TCRdb. The V and J calls come from TCRdb's annotation, not from the publication. The repertoire holds 15,000 to 20,000 clones, 25% seen once, with over 15% in the top ten. Points from the study as a whole: Reports indicated that malignant thyroid tumors showed significantly higher TCR beta diversity than benign nodules did, in blood and tumor.

Not a single patient had been given any form of treatment at any point before undergoing thyroid surgery. V lost 2 bases and J 4 bases, leaving 5 bases between the germline ends. There are 11 residues in the CDR3. CDR1 and CDR2 (germline): GTSNPN, SVGIG (reference sequence). This clone was observed a few times. Its antigen is as yet unknown. The V call is TRBV30, the J call TRBJ1-1; D gene uncertain. The sample comprised adjacent normal tissue. This TCR was sampled from a female donor with papillary thyroid cancer or a benign thyroid nodule (not recorded which). Some clones in this sample may be carry-over from other donors' samples. This CDR3 reads CAWSSPTEAFF. DNA of the CDR3: TGTGCCTGGAGTTCACCCACTGAAGCTTTCTTT. The full variable domain, its missing parts supplied by reference TRBV30 and TRBJ1-1, is SQTIHQWPATLVQPVGSPLSLECTVEGTSNPNLYWYRQAAGRGLQLLFYSVGIGQISSEVPQNLSASRPQDRQFILSSKKLLLSDSGFYLCAWSSPTEAFFGQGTRLTVV.